This entry is about one T cell receptor beta chain. This entry comes from a study of T-cell reconstitution after alpha-beta-depleted transplantation in children. The library targeted TCRbeta and was prepared with unique molecular identifiers. TCRdb analysed the PCR reads with MiXCR anew, one entry per CDR3 protein. This table holds approximately 400,000 distinct CDR3 sequences, 11% found once. Germline CDR1 MNHEY, CDR2 SVGAGI. The CDR3 length is 17 residues. With 2 bases removed from V and 0 bases from J, the gap between germline ends came to 11 bases. V usage is TRBV6-5 and J usage is TRBJ2-6; D gene unclear. The sample was PBMCs from the stem cell graft donor, taken from the stem cell graft. The TCR was taken from a human donor who donated a stem cell graft to a child with acute myeloid leukemia. CDR3 DNA sequence: TGTGCCAGCAGTTACGGGGTCCACTCCTCTGGGGCCAACGTCCTGACTTTC. Translation gives CASSYGVHSSGANVLTF.